Below are 27 T cell receptor beta chains sequenced from a single sample in a study of blood T cell repertoires in COVID-19 (dated by TCRdb to about 2020). The receptor library was made with the immunoSEQ multiplex PCR assay. Entries here come from immuneACCESS through TCRdb and include only in-frame sequences with V and J called. Some clones fail to appear in such tables; in the studies checked, an unresolved V gene covers under half of the shortfall, and the cause of the remainder is unknown. The sample profile shows 200,000 to 250,000 clones; around 80% of them were found once. 5.5% of the sample rests with the top ten. The source material was peripheral blood. Receptor source: an older woman with acute or convalescent COVID-19.

V usage is TRBV10-3 and J usage is TRBJ2-5; tentatively, D is TRBD1 (5 bases). V was clipped by 3 bases and J by 0 bases, with 11 bases between them. Germline CDR1 and CDR2: ENHRY and SYGVKD. The CDR3 length is 15 residues. DNA for the CDR3: TGTGCCATCAGTGACCCCGGACAAGACCAAGAGACCCAGTACTTC. Translating it yields CAISDPGQDQETQYF.

The V and J genes are TRBV28 and TRBJ1-4; 9 bases agree with TRBD1. Germline V lookup: CDR1 MDHEN, CDR2 SYDVKM. CDR3 length: 15 residues. Trimming removed 5 bases from V and 7 bases from J; junction bases left unmatched: 8. CDR3 region: CASSGQQGAREKLFF. The CDR3 DNA follows: TGTGCCAGCAGTGGACAACAGGGGGCGCGTGAAAAACTGTTTTTT.

The chain is built from TRBV6-6 and TRBJ2-3; TRBD2 is a possible D gene (5 bases). Germline V gene sequence: CDR1 MNHNY, CDR2 SVGAGI (reference sequence). Trimming removed 2 bases from V and 1 base from J, with 7 bases in between. CDR3 length: 14 amino acids. CDR3 bases: TGTGCCAGCAGTTACCGAGCGGGCACAGATACGCAGTATTTT. As protein: CASSYRAGTDTQYF.

The CDR3 sequence is CASSPGLAANNEQFF. The DNA of the CDR3 is TGTGCCAGCAGCCCGGGACTAGCGGCAAACAATGAGCAGTTCTTC. This chain uses TRBV5-6 with TRBJ2-1, with 11 bases that match TRBD2. Trimming at V came to 4 bases and at J to 5 bases, leaving 5 bases not matched to a gene. The CDR3 runs 15 residues. Germline-derived CDR1 and CDR2 are SGHDT and YYEEEE.

This rearrangement joins TRBV28 to TRBJ1-5; 7 nucleotides line up with TRBD1. CDR1 and CDR2 (germline): MDHEN, SYDVKM. With V trimmed by 6 bases and J by 4 bases, 9 bases remained unmatched. The CDR3 is 15 amino acids. CDR3 in amino acids: CASSTQGLGNQPQHF. In DNA form, the CDR3 reads TGTGCCAGCAGCACACAGGGGTTAGGGAATCAGCCCCAGCATTTT.

V and J are TRBV3-1 (or the pseudogene TRBV3-2) and TRBJ2-1, with D unresolved. This CDR3 spans 16 amino acids. Germline-derived CDR1 and CDR2 are LGHDT and YNNKEL (reference sequence). Trimming cost V 3 bases and J 2 bases, with 14 bases left between them. The CDR3 DNA follows: TGTGCCAGCAGCCACGTTTTGTTGGCCCCCTACAATGAGCAGTTCTTC. Translating gives CASSHVLLAPYNEQFF.

The chain employs TRBV5-6 and TRBJ2-7; the match to TRBD2 covers 11 bases. Germline V gene data show CDR1 as SGHDT and CDR2 as YYEEEE. The V gene end was trimmed by 3 bases and the J gene end by 2 bases; junction bases not matched to a gene: 7. The CDR3 is made up of 16 amino acids. DNA of the CDR3: TGTGCCAGCAGCTGGAAGACGGGACTAGCGGCCTACGAGCAGTACTTC. Residues: CASSWKTGLAAYEQYF.

The V and J genes are TRBV28 and TRBJ2-7; D may be TRBD1 (7 bases). The length of the CDR3 is 15 residues. Germline assignment: CDR1 MDHEN and CDR2 SYDVKM. Trimming took off 5 bases at V and 2 bases at J, with 16 bases between the two ends. The CDR3 spells CASSRRGRPTYEQYF. In DNA form, the CDR3 reads TGTGCCAGCAGTCGGAGGGGGCGACCAACCTACGAGCAGTACTTC.

The chain uses TRBV4-1 and TRBJ2-5, with a possible D match to TRBD2 (5 bases). The CDR3 length is 14 residues. Trimming left V 4 bases short and J 5 bases short, with 14 bases between. Germline-derived CDR1 and CDR2 are MGHRA and YSYEKL. CDR3 protein: CASSPGVSPETQYF. The DNA of the CDR3 is TGCGCCAGCAGCCCCGGGGTCTCGCCGGAGACCCAGTACTTC.

The chain joins TRBV18 to TRBJ2-1; 10 bases match TRBD2. The CDR3 has 18 amino acids. Germline CDR1 reads KGHSH; CDR2 reads LQKENI. Trimming cost V 5 bases and J 8 bases; bases outside gene matches: 18. The CDR3 here is CASSLLRLAGVGFHEQFF. DNA of the CDR3: TGTGCCAGCTCATTGCTTAGGCTAGCGGGAGTCGGTTTCCATGAGCAGTTCTTC.

In its sample, this clone was seen once. V is TRBV30 and J is TRBJ2-1, with 9 bases that match TRBD1. CDR3 length: 15 amino acids. With V trimmed by 3 bases and J by 11 bases, 14 bases remained unmatched. CDR1 GTSNPN and CDR2 SVGIG come from the germline V gene (reference sequence). For the CDR3, the DNA is TGTGCCTGGAGGGCTCCCTGGGACAGGGATGGGAAGCAGTTCTTC. Protein product: CAWRAPWDRDGKQFF.

The CDR3 DNA reads as TGTGCCAGCAGCTTGGGACAGGTCCGGATCATGAACACTGAAGCTTTCTTT. It codes for CASSLGQVRIMNTEAFF. The genes are TRBV5-6 and TRBJ1-1; tentative D call: TRBD1 (6 bases). The CDR3 spans 17 residues. Germline V gives CDR1 SGHDT, CDR2 YYEEEE. Trimming shortened V by 0 bases and J by 0 bases, and 15 bases separated the two germline ends.

This chain connects TRBV7-9 to TRBJ2-1; 7 bases are shared with TRBD1. This CDR3 has 14 residues. V shed 0 bases, J shed 6 bases, and the junction held 2 bases outside the gene matches. The germline V gene encodes CDR1 SEHNR and CDR2 FQNEAQ (reference sequence). This CDR3 is CASSLAGGRNEQFF. The CDR3 DNA reads as TGTGCCAGCAGCTTAGCAGGGGGCCGCAATGAGCAGTTCTTC. Complete variable domain (other parts from reference TRBV7-9 and TRBJ2-1): DTGVSQNPRHKITKRGQNVTFRCDPISEHNRLYWYRQTLGQGPEFLTYFQNEAQLEKSRLLSDRFSAERPKGSFSTLEIQRTEQGDSAMYLCASSLAGGRNEQFFGPGTRLTVL.

The CDR3 sequence: CASSPDRLTAKNIQYF. In nucleotides, the CDR3 is TGCGCCAGCAGCCCGGACAGGCTCACGGCCAAAAACATTCAGTACTTC. This chain uses TRBV4-1 with TRBJ2-4; the match to TRBD1 covers 7 bases. Germline CDR1 is MGHRA and CDR2 is YSYEKL. V was pared by 4 bases and J by 1 base, with 7 bases of the junction left unmatched. The CDR3 has 16 residues.

The chain has TRBV15 and TRBJ2-3; D is unclear. Trimming removed 5 bases at V and 2 bases at J, with 11 bases between. Germline CDR1 and CDR2: LNHNV and YYDKDF (reference sequence). The CDR3 has 14 amino acids. CDR3 region: CATSRTHPTDTQYF. Here the CDR3 DNA reads TGTGCCACCAGCCGCACACACCCCACAGATACGCAGTATTTT.

Comment on this clone: This sample also contains other DNA sequences that code for the same CDR3. The CDR3 DNA follows: TGTGCCAGCAGTTCCTTGAATCAGCCCCAGCATTTT. This gives the protein CASSSLNQPQHF. The V gene is TRBV28, the J gene TRBJ1-5; D is undetermined. V was cut by 4 bases and J by 4 bases, with 5 bases left in between. The germline V gene encodes CDR1 MDHEN and CDR2 SYDVKM. The CDR3 contains 12 residues.

A few counts support this clone. This sequence joins TRBV30 and TRBJ1-3; tentative D call: TRBD1 (6 bases). V was trimmed by 5 bases and J by 2 bases, leaving 16 bases between them. The germline V gene has CDR1 GTSNPN and CDR2 SVGIG (reference sequence). This CDR3 has 15 residues. The CDR3 loop reads CAWETGFSPGNTIYF. The CDR3 nucleotides read TGTGCCTGGGAAACAGGGTTCTCTCCTGGAAACACCATATATTTT.

The CDR3 spells CSVVQDNTEAFF. The CDR3, as DNA: TGCAGCGTTGTTCAGGATAACACTGAAGCTTTCTTT. The chain uses TRBV29-1 and TRBJ1-1; D unclear. V was cut by 4 bases and J by 2 bases, with 8 bases left in between. Germline lookup yields CDR1 SQVTM and CDR2 ANQGSEA. There are 12 residues in the CDR3.

The genes are TRBV7-8 and TRBJ1-3; the D is unclear. CDR1 and CDR2 from the germline V gene are SGHVS and FQNEAQ. Trimming cost V 1 base and J 2 bases, with 3 bases left between them. The CDR3 totals 13 residues. The DNA of the CDR3 is TGTGCCAGCAGCTTAGGGCCTGGAAACACCATATATTTT. Translating gives CASSLGPGNTIYF. The complete variable domain, with remaining parts taken from reference TRBV7-8 and TRBJ1-3, reads GAGVSQSPRYKVAKRGQDVALRCDPISGHVSLFWYQQALGQGPEFLTYFQNEAQLDKSGLPSDRFFAERPEGSVSTLKIQRTQQEDSAVYLCASSLGPGNTIYFGEGSWLTVV.

The J gene is TRBJ2-7, the V gene TRBV20-1; possibly TRBD2 for D (5 bases). Looked up from germline, CDR1 is DFQATT and CDR2 is SNEGSKA (reference sequence). The CDR3 runs 14 residues. V lost 4 bases, J lost 4 bases, and 17 bases lay in between. The CDR3: CSAIDGIRFYEQYF. The DNA of the CDR3 is TGCAGTGCTATTGACGGGATCCGATTTTACGAGCAGTACTTC.

J is TRBJ2-7 and V is TRBV27, with 14 bases matching TRBD2. Germline CDR1 and CDR2: MNHEY and SMNVEV (reference sequence). Trimming took 4 bases from V and 0 from J; bases not matched to a gene: 5. This CDR3 has 17 amino acids. The CDR3 DNA follows: TGTGCCAGCAGTTCCCCAGGGACTAGCGGGAGCTCCTACGAGCAGTACTTC. Its translation is CASSSPGTSGSSYEQYF.

The chain links TRBV19 to TRBJ2-3; possibly TRBD1 for D (6 bases). Trimming removed 3 bases at V and 0 bases at J, with 10 bases between. This CDR3 is 15 amino acids long. CDR1 is LNHDA and CDR2 is SQIVND in the germline V gene (reference sequence). The CDR3 here is CASSIGQISTDTQYF. DNA of the CDR3: TGTGCCAGTAGTATCGGACAGATTAGCACAGATACGCAGTATTTT.

The V and J genes are TRBV2 and TRBJ1-5; 8 bases match TRBD1. The CDR3 covers 16 residues. Germline CDR1 reads SNHLY; CDR2 reads FYNNEI. With V trimmed by 6 bases and J by 4 bases, 11 bases remained unmatched. This CDR3 reads CASRRQGLGKNQPQHF. The CDR3 DNA reads TGTGCCAGCAGGAGACAGGGGCTGGGGAAAAATCAGCCCCAGCATTTT. Filled out from reference TRBV2 and TRBJ1-5, the complete variable domain reads EPEVTQTPSHQVTQMGQEVILRCVPISNHLYFYWYRQILGQKVEFLVSFYNNEISEKSEIFDDQFSVERPDGSNFTLKIRSTKLEDSAMYFCASRRQGLGKNQPQHFGDGTRLSIL.

The chain recombines TRBV5-5 with TRBJ2-7, with 7 nucleotides matching TRBD1. The V segment lost 0 bases and the J segment 2 bases; nucleotides outside the gene matches: 5. Per germline, CDR1 SGHKS and CDR2 YYEKEE (reference sequence). The CDR3 covers 15 residues. CDR3 bases: TGTGCCAGCAGCTTGGCTGGGCAGGGGGCCTACGAGCAGTACTTC. As protein: CASSLAGQGAYEQYF.

The J gene is TRBJ2-3, the V gene TRBV27; D is perhaps TRBD1 (6 bases). V lost 7 bases and J 0 bases, leaving 11 bases between the germline ends. The CDR3 loop spans 14 amino acids. CDR1 and CDR2 from the germline V gene are MNHEY and SMNVEV (reference sequence). Here the CDR3 reads CASTLDRSTDTQYF. The CDR3, as DNA: TGTGCCAGCACCCTGGACAGAAGCACAGATACGCAGTATTTT.

This chain links TRBV7-7 with TRBJ2-5; TRBD1 matches at 7 bases. Germline V gene sequence: CDR1 SSHAT, CDR2 FNYEAQ (reference sequence). The junction had 1 base not matched to a gene; V was cut back by 1 base and J by 2 bases. The CDR3 spans 14 residues. In DNA, the CDR3 is TGTGCCAGCAGCTTAGTGACAGGGCAAGAGACCCAGTACTTC. Translation gives CASSLVTGQETQYF.

This clone has only one observation. This chain links TRBV2 with TRBJ2-3, with D possibly matching TRBD2 (5 bases). The CDR3 contains 13 residues. Per the germline V gene, CDR1 is SNHLY and CDR2 is FYNNEI. The V end was cut by 4 bases, the J end by 7 bases, with 12 bases between. The CDR3 spells CASSAPGLYTQYF. CDR3 bases: TGTGCCAGCAGTGCCCCGGGGTTATATACGCAGTATTTT. Filled out from reference TRBV2 and TRBJ2-3, the complete variable domain reads EPEVTQTPSHQVTQMGQEVILRCVPISNHLYFYWYRQILGQKVEFLVSFYNNEISEKSEIFDDQFSVERPDGSNFTLKIRSTKLEDSAMYFCASSAPGLYTQYFGPGTRLTVL.